This passage covers 24 T cell receptor beta chains from one sample sequenced in a study of blood T cell repertoires in COVID-19. The method was immunoSEQ multiplex PCR; TCRdb's version includes in-frame clones alone and lacks a portion of them. The sample has under 200,000 clones, about four fifths seen once; the top ten hold about a sixth. The source material was PBMCs or T cells enriched from blood (not recorded which). The receptors originated from a man aged 60 to 69 who had recovered from COVID-19.

The chain is built from TRBV12-3 or TRBV12-4 and TRBJ1-1, with 7 nucleotides matching TRBD1. CDR3 length: 13 amino acids. V lost 6 bases and J lost 4; bases outside the gene matches: 5. For the CDR3, the DNA is TGTGCCAGCAGGACCTACAGGGGCACTGAAGCTTTCTTT. The encoded protein is CASRTYRGTEAFF.

Details on this clone: A much larger clone differs by one base, so this may be a read error. The CDR3 DNA is TGTGCCAGCAGTGAACGGGAAAACTATGGCTACACCTTC. It encodes CASSERENYGYTF. The chain employs TRBV2 and TRBJ1-2; D is undetermined. Germline V gives CDR1 SNHLY, CDR2 FYNNEI. Trimming cost V 2 bases and J 2 bases, with 6 bases left between them. The CDR3 has 13 amino acids.

The chain carries TRBV6-1 and TRBJ2-7; D is perhaps TRBD1 (6 bases). The germline gives CDR1 MNHNS, CDR2 SASEGT. Trimming shortened V by 2 bases and J by 12 bases, and 17 bases separated the two germline ends. The CDR3 length is 13 residues. CDR3 nucleotides: TGTGCCAGCAGTGAAACCGGGACACGGAGACTGTACTTC. It yields the protein CASSETGTRRLYF.

The chain recombines TRBV10-1 with TRBJ2-7; TRBD2 agrees at 8 bases. Unmatched junction bases numbered 14, after V lost 5 bases and J lost 2 bases. The CDR3 has 17 residues. CDR1 is WNHNN, CDR2 SYGVQD, per germline (reference sequence). CDR3: CASSYIAGPSTTYEQYF. CDR3 nucleotides: TGCGCCAGCAGTTATATAGCGGGACCAAGCACCACCTACGAGCAGTACTTC.

This sequence joins TRBV7-8 and TRBJ1-6; TRBD1 matches 9 bases. This CDR3 spans 15 amino acids. V gave up 5 bases and J gave up 7 bases; unmatched junction bases: 6. Germline loops: CDR1 SGHVS, CDR2 FQNEAQ. CDR3 nucleotide sequence: TGTGCCAGCAGCCAATATACAGGGGGCAATTCACCCCTCCACTTT. It is translated as CASSQYTGGNSPLHF.

V usage is TRBV25-1 and J usage is TRBJ2-7; 8 positions agree with TRBD1. Germline V gives CDR1 MGHDK, CDR2 SYGVNS. CDR3 length equals 14 residues. With V trimmed by 3 bases and J by 2 bases, 3 bases remained unmatched. CDR3 DNA sequence: TGTGCCAGCAGTGACGCGACAGGGGCCTACGAGCAGTACTTC. The encoded protein is CASSDATGAYEQYF.

The chain combines TRBV29-1 with TRBJ1-1, with D possibly TRBD1 on 5 matching bases. The V gene lost 3 bases and the J gene lost 1 base, with 12 bases spanning the gap. The CDR3 runs 14 residues. Germline-derived CDR1 and CDR2 are SQVTM and ANQGSEA. The CDR3, as DNA: TGCAGCGTTGAGCCCACAGGAACGAACACTGAAGCTTTCTTT. Translating it yields CSVEPTGTNTEAFF. Full variable domain (outside the CDR3, taken from reference TRBV29-1 and TRBJ1-1): SAVISQKPSRDICQRGTSLTIQCQVDSQVTMMFWYRQQPGQSLTLIATANQGSEATYESGFVIDKFPISRPNLTFSTLTVSNMSPEDSSIYLCSVEPTGTNTEAFFGQGTRLTVV.

The CDR3 coding sequence is TGTGCCAGCAGCTTAGATGGAGAGTACAATGAGCAGTTCTTC. This sequence encodes CASSLDGEYNEQFF. The V gene is TRBV11-3, the J gene TRBJ2-1, with D unresolved. The CDR3 spans 14 residues. The V and J ends lost 0 bases and 4 bases respectively, with 7 bases between them. CDR1 and CDR2 (germline): SGHNT, YENEEA. The full variable domain, its missing parts supplied by reference TRBV11-3 and TRBJ2-1, is EAGVVQSPRYKIIEKKQPVAFWCNPISGHNTLYWYLQNLGQGPELLIRYENEEAVDDSQLPKDRFSAERLKGVDSTLKIQPAELGDSAVYLCASSLDGEYNEQFFGPGTRLTVL.

The V gene is TRBV6-5, the J gene TRBJ2-1, with D unclear. Trimming cost V 0 bases and J 8 bases, with 14 bases left between them. This CDR3 has 15 amino acids. Germline CDR1 and CDR2: MNHEY and SVGAGI. For the CDR3, the DNA is TGTGCCAGCAGTTACTCTCTCGGGTCGGTCGATGAGCAGTTCTTC. This sequence encodes CASSYSLGSVDEQFF.

The V and J genes are TRBV3-1 (or the pseudogene TRBV3-2) and TRBJ2-1; 11 bases align to TRBD1. Germline assignment: CDR1 LGHDT and CDR2 YNNKEL (reference sequence). V trimming: 1 base; J trimming: 5 bases; junction bases outside the gene matches: 4. The CDR3 loop spans 16 amino acids. CDR3 nucleotides: TGTGCCAGCAGCCAAGGTCCGGGACAGGGGGACAATGAGCAGTTCTTC. It specifies CASSQGPGQGDNEQFF.

This clone has a count of ten or more. This chain uses TRBV9 with TRBJ2-5; a weak D match, TRBD1 (6 bases). Germline V gives CDR1 SGDLS, CDR2 YYNGEE. This CDR3 comprises 14 residues. V shed 4 bases and J shed 2 bases, with 12 bases lying between them. In DNA, the CDR3 is TGTGCCAGCAGCCCCCGGCAGGGGCAAGAGACCCAGTACTTC. Protein: CASSPRQGQETQYF. Combining the CDR3 with reference TRBV9 and TRBJ2-5 gives the whole variable domain DSGVTQTPKHLITATGQRVTLRCSPRSGDLSVYWYQQSLDQGLQFLIQYYNGEERAKGNILERFSAQQFPDLHSELNLSSLELGDSALYFCASSPRQGQETQYFGPGTRLLVL.

The chain has TRBV7-6 and TRBJ2-3, with TRBD2 matching 9 bases. This CDR3 is built from 15 residues. Per the germline V gene, CDR1 is SGHVS and CDR2 is FNYEAQ. The trim removed 1 base at V and 6 bases at J, leaving 5 bases unmatched. CDR3: CASSLGGGGEDTQYF. CDR3 in DNA: TGTGCCAGCAGCTTAGGTGGCGGGGGGGAGGATACGCAGTATTTT.

The sample holds one count of this clone. The rearrangement uses TRBV28 and TRBJ2-1, with TRBD1 identical over 8 bases. In germline, CDR1 is MDHEN, CDR2 SYDVKM. V lost 6 bases to trimming and J lost 3 bases; unmatched junction nucleotides: 4. This CDR3 spans 14 amino acids. The CDR3 protein is CASRSGTGYNEQFF. DNA for the CDR3: TGTGCCAGCAGGTCCGGGACAGGCTACAATGAGCAGTTCTTC.

The sample holds one count of this clone. CDR3 sequence: CASSLTGGEGNTIYF. CDR3 sequence (DNA): TGCGCCAGCAGCTTGACAGGGGGCGAAGGAAACACCATATATTTT. The chain is built from TRBV5-1 and TRBJ1-3, with 9 bases fitting TRBD1. Germline CDR1 SGHRS, CDR2 YFSETQ. The V gene end was trimmed by 1 base and the J gene end by 4 bases; junction bases not matched to a gene: 3. This CDR3 contains 15 residues.

The chain recombines TRBV5-1 with TRBJ2-5; 9 bases align to TRBD1. Germline values: CDR1 SGHRS, CDR2 YFSETQ. This CDR3 spans 18 amino acids. The ends lost 2 bases at V and 3 bases at J; junction bases unmatched: 14. CDR3 coding DNA: TGCGCCAGCAGCTTCCTTGGAACCTCACAGGGGGCGAAAGAGACCCAGTACTTC. It encodes CASSFLGTSQGAKETQYF.

The rearrangement joins TRBV12-5 to TRBJ1-5; D perhaps matches TRBD1 (6 bases). Germline lookup yields CDR1 LGHNT and CDR2 FRNRAP. The CDR3 is made up of 16 amino acids. The germline V and J ends were trimmed by 4 bases and 6 bases, with 19 bases remaining between them. The CDR3 is CASGSGTTFVGQPQHF. The CDR3 region has the DNA TGTGCTAGTGGTTCCGGGACAACTTTCGTCGGTCAGCCCCAGCATTTT.

The genes are TRBV19 and TRBJ2-5, with 7 bases aligning to TRBD2. V lost 4 bases and J lost 4; bases outside the gene matches: 0. Germline V gives CDR1 LNHDA, CDR2 SQIVND (reference sequence). The CDR3 has 12 residues. The chain's CDR3 is CASSSGGETQYF. The DNA for the CDR3 is TGTGCCAGTAGTAGCGGGGGAGAGACCCAGTACTTC.

This chain links TRBV7-2 with TRBJ2-7; D gene ambiguous. Germline assignment: CDR1 SGHTA and CDR2 FQGNSA. Trimming removed 1 base from V and 0 bases from J, with 10 bases in between. The CDR3 has 15 amino acids. CDR3: CASSLVDLSSYEQYF. The CDR3 DNA is TGTGCCAGCAGCTTAGTTGACTTAAGCTCCTACGAGCAGTACTTC.

This clone was found a few times. The J gene is TRBJ2-5, the V gene TRBV5-5; unclear D gene. V lost 0 bases to trimming and J lost 5 bases, with 11 bases between them. The CDR3 runs to 14 residues. Per the germline V gene, CDR1 is SGHKS and CDR2 is YYEKEE (reference sequence). The CDR3 loop reads CASSLDGATETQYF. The CDR3 nucleotides read TGTGCCAGCAGCTTGGACGGAGCCACGGAGACCCAGTACTTC.

This clone turned up a few times. The chain joins TRBV3-1 (or the pseudogene TRBV3-2) to TRBJ2-3; no firm D call. The germline V gene has CDR1 LGHDT and CDR2 YNNKEL (reference sequence). Trimming stripped 4 bases from V and 5 bases from J, with 7 bases between. This CDR3 has 12 amino acids. The CDR3 spells CASSPLGDTQYF. CDR3 bases: TGTGCCAGCAGCCCGCTAGGAGATACGCAGTATTTT.

The chain has TRBV29-1 and TRBJ1-1, with 7 bases aligning to TRBD1. V trimming: 6 bases; J trimming: 0 bases; junction bases outside the gene matches: 7. This CDR3 has 14 amino acids. Germline V gives CDR1 SQVTM, CDR2 ANQGSEA. CDR3 bases: TGCAGCGTAACAGGGGTGACCATGAACACTGAAGCTTTCTTT. Translated, it gives CSVTGVTMNTEAFF.

This chain connects TRBV6-5 to TRBJ1-5; D not resolved. CDR1 MNHEY and CDR2 SVGAGI come from the germline V gene. The CDR3 runs to 12 residues. V dropped 7 bases and J dropped 2 bases, with 6 bases sitting between them. The CDR3 DNA sequence: TGTGCCAGCATCGGTGGCAATCAGCCCCAGCATTTT. This codes for CASIGGNQPQHF.

The rearrangement joins TRBV24-1 to TRBJ2-1; 16 bases map to TRBD2. After removal of 6 bases from V and 3 bases from J, the junction contained 7 bases not matched to a gene. The length of the CDR3 is 18 residues. Germline CDR1 and CDR2: KGHDR and SFDVKD. The DNA for the CDR3 is TGTGCCACCAGTTTCGCGGGACTAGCGGGAGGGCGCTACAATGAGCAGTTCTTC. It is translated as CATSFAGLAGGRYNEQFF.

This clone was counted once. The chain recombines TRBV28 with TRBJ2-7; 7 bases map to TRBD1. The V gene end was trimmed by 7 bases and the J gene end by 2 bases; junction bases not matched to a gene: 5. The CDR3 sequence is 13 residues long. Germline values: CDR1 MDHEN, CDR2 SYDVKM. CDR3 coding DNA: TGTGCCAGCAAATTGACAGGGACCTACGAGCAGTACTTC. It translates to CASKLTGTYEQYF.